This TCR beta chain is from a study of CD8+CD57+ T cells in acquired aplastic anemia. Study findings and constraints: Both patients and controls carried the same twenty-nine CD8+ CDR3 sequences.

Trimming shortened V by 2 bases and J by 6 bases, and 18 bases separated the two germline ends. The CDR3 runs to 15 residues. Germline loops: CDR1 SGHNT, CDR2 YYREEE (reference sequence). This clonotype has a single count. Antigen specificity is unknown. TCR beta VDJ and CDR3 profiles were obtained from a genomic DNA template. In TCRdb, the reads were re-called with MiXCR into one record per CDR3 protein. The data contain about 270,000 distinct CDR3 sequences, about 80% of them singletons. It was patients with CD8+CD57+ cell expansion by flow cytometry who were chosen for sequencing. This TCR derives from a human donor with aplastic anemia. This chain uses TRBV5-4 with TRBJ2-7; D might be TRBD1 or TRBD2, each matching 7 bases. The sequenced sample consisted of sorted CD4+, CD8+, or CD8+CD57+ T cells (not recorded which) from PBMCs. The CDR3, as DNA: TGTGCCAGCAGCTTTACTAGCGAGGGGGCCCCCGAGCAGTACGTC. It translates to CASSFTSEGAPEQYV.